This entry concerns a single T cell receptor beta chain. The clone's antigen remains unknown. Qualities for individual bases were not recorded, and no much larger clone is one base off. Measured from the cysteine to the phenylalanine, the CDR3 is 14 residues long. The DNA shown is the 42-base CDR3, in frame from base 1. CDR1 and CDR2, per the germline V gene (reference sequence), are MNHEY and SMNVEV. V and J lose 3 bases and 1 base, and a span of 9 bases separates them. The record originates from a study of brain T cells in children with intractable seizures (dated by TCRdb to about 2021). Looking at the study overall: As a first screen for immune gene transcripts, resected brain tissue from 50 or so pediatric epilepsy surgery cases was run on a NanoString immunology panel. Among the approximately twelve selected surgery cases, eight also had pre-surgery blood sequenced, leaving four with brain tissue only.

Broad study findings and their caveats: The patients' HCMV serostatus was not known, and viral specificity was inferred solely from CDR3 sequence similarity. Because sequencing depth differed between pre- and post-surgery blood, the absence of clones from the pre-surgery sample may reflect undersampling.

The immunoSEQ assay was applied to genomic DNA to generate the TCR beta chain sequences. Turning to the authors' computational methods: CDR3 sequences not starting with the conserved framework cysteine at position 104 were manually removed. To get clonality, the normalized Shannon's Diversity Index was subtracted from one, giving values from 0 (maximal diversity) to 1 (oligoclonal). Differences in the frequency of the same CDR3 between samples, such as brain versus blood, were assessed with chi-squared comparison-of-proportions tests. Public clonotypes were found through immuneACCESS searches, while the VDJdb browser was used to judge similarity to known antiviral clonotypes. TCRdb's version of the immuneACCESS table is confined to in-frame rearrangements and falls short of the full clone set. An unresolved V gene accounts for under half of the shortfall where checked; the remainder is of unknown origin. V and J calls and clone size are as listed in that table; D and trimming were resolved from the DNA. This sample lists under 150,000 clones; 94% were detected once. Jointly, the top ten make up around 4.1% of the sample.

The time point label here, explained by the study, means: resected brain tissue, or blood drawn just prior to surgery. The surgery cases that showed the highest brain T cell transcript signatures were chosen for TCR beta chain sequencing of brain tissue, and of blood when it was available. Prior to surgery, the patients had been treated with at least one anti-epileptic drug. The TCR-sequenced patients were children whose drug-resistant epilepsy was caused by tuberous sclerosis complex, focal cortical dysplasia, Rasmussen encephalitis or hemimegalencephaly. Blood samples were collected immediately before the epilepsy surgery. Bulk genomic DNA was extracted from unsorted brain tissue and whole blood with the Monarch genomic DNA purification kit.

The TCR sequence derives from a boy younger than two with hemimegalencephaly and intractable seizures. The rearrangement combines TRBV27 with TRBJ1-1, with no confidently assigned D gene. The specimen comprised peripheral blood, sampled at surgery. The CDR3 protein sequence reads: CASSFGGANTEAFF. The DNA is as follows: TGTGCCAGCAGTTTCGGCGGAGCGAACACTGAAGCTTTCTTT.